These 27 T cell receptor beta chains originate from one sample sequenced in a study of T cell repertoires in cytomegalovirus infection. For these TCRs, the target antigens are not known. MiXCR, run by TCRdb on the reads, gives a single entry per CDR3 protein. The table lists approximately 100,000 distinct CDR3 sequences, around 28% of them singletons. Sample: CD8+ T cells from cultured PBMCs, taken from culture after CMV antigen stimulation. The receptors derive from a human donor in good health (CMV status not recorded). Some clones in this sample may be carry-over from other donors' samples.

This chain joins TRBV2 and TRBJ1-2; D not certain. CDR1 is SNHLY, CDR2 FYNNEI, per germline. This CDR3 spans 12 amino acids. The ends were cut back, 2 bases at V and 8 bases at J, with 9 bases in the middle. The CDR3 protein is CASSELSPGYTF. The CDR3 DNA sequence: TGTGCCAGCAGTGAATTGTCGCCAGGCTACACCTTC.

This clonotype has ten or more counts. The CDR3 is CASSYSERGVDSYNEQFF. CDR3 sequence (DNA): TGTGCCAGCAGTTACTCCGAGCGGGGGGTTGACTCCTACAATGAGCAGTTCTTC. The chain combines TRBV6-2 or TRBV6-3 with TRBJ2-1, with 9 positions matching TRBD2. Germline CDR1 is MNHEY and CDR2 is SVGEGT. The CDR3 sequence is 18 residues long. Trimming removed 0 bases from V and 0 bases from J; junction bases left unmatched: 6.

This chain joins TRBV28 and TRBJ2-7, with TRBD1 matching 8 bases. CDR1 and CDR2 from the germline V gene are MDHEN and SYDVKM. V lost 2 bases, J lost 5 bases, and 5 bases stayed unmatched. The CDR3 consists of 14 residues. In DNA form, the CDR3 reads TGTGCCAGCAGTTTAATGACAGGGGTCAACGAGCAGTACTTC. Amino acid sequence: CASSLMTGVNEQYF.

This clonotype was observed a handful of times. The V call is TRBV6-5, the J call TRBJ2-5; TRBD1 aligns across 8 bases. Germline V gene sequence: CDR1 MNHEY, CDR2 SVGAGI. The trim removed 5 bases at V and 4 bases at J, leaving 9 bases unmatched. This CDR3 comprises 15 residues. CDR3 sequence reads: CASSRWTGKGETQYF. The CDR3 bases are TGTGCCAGCAGTCGGTGGACAGGGAAAGGAGAGACCCAGTACTTC.

The CDR3 DNA reads TGTGCCAGCAGCTATACGACATACGAGCAGTACTTC. It translates to CASSYTTYEQYF. This chain links TRBV12-3 or TRBV12-4 with TRBJ2-7; D gene unclear. CDR3 length: 12 residues. V was trimmed by 6 bases and J by 4 bases, leaving 10 bases between them.

Many counts were recorded for this clonotype. The rearrangement joins TRBV7-8 to TRBJ2-1; D is possibly TRBD1 (5 bases). The V end lost 5 bases, the J end lost 3 bases, and 14 bases lay between the germline ends. Germline loops: CDR1 SGHVS, CDR2 FQNEAQ. The CDR3 has 15 amino acids. CDR3 amino acids: CASSPMGQGYNEQFF. In nucleotides, the CDR3 is TGTGCCAGCAGCCCGATGGGGCAGGGCTACAATGAGCAGTTCTTC. The variable domain in full, with the rest retrieved from reference TRBV7-8 and TRBJ2-1, is GAGVSQSPRYKVAKRGQDVALRCDPISGHVSLFWYQQALGQGPEFLTYFQNEAQLDKSGLPSDRFFAERPEGSVSTLKIQRTQQEDSAVYLCASSPMGQGYNEQFFGPGTRLTVL.

This clonotype was found once. The chain couples TRBV12-5 to TRBJ1-5; D perhaps matches TRBD1 (5 bases). The CDR3 length is 14 residues. The V end was cut by 3 bases, the J end by 7 bases, with 13 bases between. Per germline, CDR1 LGHNT and CDR2 FRNRAP. CDR3 in amino acids: CASGFGPGVQPQHF. CDR3 nucleotide sequence: TGTGCTAGTGGTTTTGGGCCGGGGGTCCAGCCCCAGCATTTT.

The sample holds many counts of this clonotype. The V call is TRBV7-8, the J call TRBJ2-7, with 7 positions matching TRBD1. The J segment lost 5 bases and the V segment lost 2 bases, leaving 12 bases of the junction unmatched. Germline loops: CDR1 SGHVS, CDR2 FQNEAQ. The CDR3 has 16 residues. The CDR3 coding sequence is TGTGCCAGCAGCTTAAGGCCCCAGGGGGAGATCGACGAGCAGTACTTC. It yields the protein CASSLRPQGEIDEQYF.

A note on this clonotype: Being one base from a much bigger clone, this may be a read error. The CDR3 coding sequence is TGTGCCAGCAGTCCTAGGGCTTTGCAGGGCAAGCAGTACTTC. Residues: CASSPRALQGKQYF. The chain joins TRBV28 to TRBJ2-7; possible D gene TRBD1, 5 bases. V was clipped by 5 bases and J by 8 bases, with 19 bases between them. The CDR3 contains 14 residues. CDR1 is MDHEN, CDR2 SYDVKM, per germline.

Worth noting for this clonotype: Sequence at one end of the junction differs from germline and may be a read error. V is TRBV12-3 or TRBV12-4 and J is TRBJ1-1, with D possibly matching TRBD1 (5 bases). The CDR3 extends over 14 amino acids. This chain's CDR3 is CASSPTGLKTEAFF. CDR3 in DNA: TGTGCCAGCAGCCCTACGGGACTGAAGACTGAAGCTTTCTTT.

A remark on this clonotype: A read error may be the cause here, since a much bigger clone is one base away. The chain is built from TRBV6-6 and TRBJ2-5, with D unclear. Germline lookup yields CDR1 MNHNY and CDR2 SVGAGI (reference sequence). This CDR3 contains 17 residues. In nucleotides, the CDR3 is TGTACCAGCAGTTTCTTCGTACAGAGAAACTTTGAAGAGACCCAGTACTTC. This codes for CTSSFFVQRNFEETQYF.

This clonotype has a handful of counts. The chain has TRBV4-2 and TRBJ1-2; TRBD1 is a possible D gene (6 bases). This CDR3 is built from 15 residues. CDR1 and CDR2 (germline): LGHNA, YNFKEQ. V lost 2 bases, J lost 1 base, and 11 bases lay in between. The CDR3 DNA follows: TGTGCCAGCAGCCAAAGGACAGAGAATAACTATGGCTACACCTTC. The encoded protein is CASSQRTENNYGYTF.

This clonotype occurred many times. A much larger clone lies a single base off, so this may be a read error. This chain links TRBV7-2 with TRBJ2-3; weak D call: TRBD2 (6 bases). V lost 5 bases to trimming and J lost 1 base, with 13 bases between them. The CDR3 extends over 15 amino acids. Per germline, CDR1 SGHTA and CDR2 FQGNSA. In nucleotides, the CDR3 is TGTGCCAGCAGCCTAGGGACTTCTGGCACAGATACGCAGTATTTT. It is translated as CASSLGTSGTDTQYF.

The sample holds a few counts of this clonotype. The rearrangement uses TRBV20-1 and TRBJ1-1; no definite D call. Germline V gene lookup returns CDR1 DFQATT and CDR2 SNEGSKA (reference sequence). The CDR3 length is 13 residues. V was clipped by 6 bases and J by 0 bases, with 11 bases between them. CDR3 nucleotide sequence: TGCAGTGCGCAGGACGGAATGAACACTGAAGCTTTCTTT. Protein sequence: CSAQDGMNTEAFF.

CDR3 sequence (DNA): TGTGCCAGCAAGCCGGGACTAGCGGGGGAGGAGCAGTTCTTC. This sequence encodes CASKPGLAGEEQFF. This sequence joins TRBV12-3 or TRBV12-4 and TRBJ2-1; 14 bases are shared with TRBD2. This CDR3 is 14 amino acids long. J lost 10 bases, V lost 7 bases, and 6 bases had no gene match.

This clonotype was picked up a small number of times. The V and J genes are TRBV6-2 or TRBV6-3 and TRBJ2-1, with 8 bases lining up with TRBD2. This CDR3 region has 19 residues. After removal of 2 bases from V and 3 bases from J, the junction contained 15 bases not matched to a gene. The germline gives CDR1 MNHEY, CDR2 SVGEGT. CDR3 loop: CASSYGRATTSGYYNEQFF. CDR3 sequence (DNA): TGTGCCAGCAGTTACGGACGGGCTACCACTAGCGGATACTACAATGAGCAGTTCTTC.

This clonotype turned up a few times. The chain joins TRBV12-3 or TRBV12-4 to TRBJ2-3; the D gene is possibly TRBD2 (6 bases). V was clipped by 5 bases and J by 2 bases, with 14 bases between them. This CDR3 is built from 15 residues. CDR3 DNA sequence: TGTGCCAGCAGTCCCCGCGGGGCCTTCACAGATACGCAGTATTTT. Residues: CASSPRGAFTDTQYF.

This clonotype came up once. This chain links TRBV5-6 with TRBJ2-1; D is ambiguous. This CDR3 has 15 amino acids. Trimming left V 0 bases short and J 7 bases short, with 14 bases between. In germline, CDR1 is SGHDT, CDR2 YYEEEE. As DNA, the CDR3 is TGTGCCAGCAGCTTGGTGGTGCGGAAGGTGAATGAGCAGTTCTTC. Encoded protein: CASSLVVRKVNEQFF. The variable domain in full, completed from reference TRBV5-6 and TRBJ2-1, reads DAGVTQSPTHLIKTRGQQVTLRCSPKSGHDTVSWYQQALGQGPQFIFQYYEEEERQRGNFPDRFSGHQFPNYSSELNVNALLLGDSALYLCASSLVVRKVNEQFFGPGTRLTVL.

The J gene is TRBJ1-6, the V gene TRBV7-9, with 10 nucleotides matching TRBD1. J gave up 8 bases and V 6 bases, and 4 bases lay outside the gene matches. Germline V CDR1 and CDR2: SEHNR, FQNEAQ (reference sequence). The CDR3 is 14 residues long. The CDR3 DNA is TGTGCCAGCAGACAGACAGGGGGCGATTCACCCCTCCACTTT. It codes for CASRQTGGDSPLHF.

This clonotype was recorded at least ten times. V gene TRBV12-3 or TRBV12-4 combines with J gene TRBJ2-1; 11 nucleotides line up with TRBD2. The J segment lost 0 bases and the V segment lost 3 bases, leaving 1 base of the junction unmatched. CDR3 length: 16 amino acids. The CDR3: CASSFTSGSSYNEQFF. CDR3 nucleotides: TGTGCCAGCAGTTTTACTAGCGGGAGCTCCTACAATGAGCAGTTCTTC.

This clonotype was observed many times. The chain carries TRBV7-9 and TRBJ1-2; 10 bases match TRBD1. This CDR3 is 16 amino acids long. CDR1 and CDR2 from the germline V gene are SEHNR and FQNEAQ (reference sequence). J was trimmed by 7 bases and V by 5 bases; bases with no gene match: 13. As DNA, the CDR3 is TGTGCCAGCAGCCTGACAGGGGGCGAGATCGGTTTTGGCTACACCTTC. Protein: CASSLTGGEIGFGYTF.

In its sample, this clonotype was seen a few times. The chain couples TRBV18 to TRBJ2-7; tentative D call: TRBD2 (5 bases). The CDR3 length is 15 residues. Trimming shortened V by 3 bases and J by 3 bases, and 15 bases separated the two germline ends. CDR1 and CDR2 from the germline V gene are KGHSH and LQKENI. The CDR3 nucleotides read TGTGCCAGCTCACCTAGCGCCCGAGACGACTACGAGCAGTACTTC. This translates into CASSPSARDDYEQYF.

The rearrangement links TRBV10-3 to TRBJ1-2, with TRBD1 as a possible D gene (6 bases). This CDR3 comprises 15 residues. CDR1 ENHRY and CDR2 SYGVKD come from the germline V gene. V was clipped by 2 bases and J by 4 bases, with 14 bases between them. CDR3 nucleotides: TGTGCCATCAGTGAGGATCCAGGGGACGGCTATGGCTACACCTTC. It yields the protein CAISEDPGDGYGYTF.

The V call is TRBV19, the J call TRBJ2-7; 9 bases are a match to TRBD2. The CDR3 is 13 amino acids. V trimming: 6 bases; J trimming: 1 base; junction bases outside the gene matches: 1. CDR1 is LNHDA and CDR2 is SQIVND in the germline V gene (reference sequence). The CDR3: CASSAGGSYEQYF. The DNA for the CDR3 is TGTGCCAGTAGCGCGGGAGGGTCCTACGAGCAGTACTTC.

The chain recombines TRBV4-1 with TRBJ1-5; D remains unclear. The CDR3 is 13 amino acids. V lost 4 bases to trimming and J lost 5 bases, with 9 bases between them. Germline V lookup: CDR1 MGHRA, CDR2 YSYEKL. The CDR3 DNA reads TGCGCCAGCAGCCGTATGGAAGATCAGCCCCAGCATTTT. It codes for CASSRMEDQPQHF.

There are a few counts of this clonotype. The chain employs TRBV19 and TRBJ2-1; D may be TRBD2 (6 bases). CDR3 size: 13 residues. Germline CDR1 and CDR2: LNHDA and SQIVND (reference sequence). The V gene lost 5 bases and the J gene lost 8 bases, with 13 bases spanning the gap. CDR3 loop: CASSWDSPDEQFF. DNA for the CDR3: TGTGCCAGTAGTTGGGACTCCCCAGATGAGCAGTTCTTC.

This clonotype was counted between two and nine times. The V and J genes are TRBV7-9 and TRBJ2-1, with 7 bases that match TRBD1. The germline V gene encodes CDR1 SEHNR and CDR2 FQNEAQ (reference sequence). CDR3 size: 16 residues. V shed 5 bases, J shed 2 bases, and the junction held 9 bases outside the gene matches. This chain's CDR3 is CASSRGQTNPYNEQFF. The CDR3 nucleotides are TGTGCCAGCAGCCGGGGACAGACAAATCCCTACAATGAGCAGTTCTTC.